The rows below give T cell receptor beta chains drawn from one sample of a study of blood T cell repertoires in COVID-19. Sequencing was performed with immunoSEQ multiplex PCR; in TCRdb, only in-frame clones are kept and a portion is missing. The table shows roughly 280,000 clones, with more than 80% occurring only once. Specimen: PBMCs or T cells enriched from blood (not recorded which). These receptor sequences come from a woman in her 30s with acute COVID-19. Both conserved end residues are part of each CDR3. A D gene is named only where the DNA matches it firmly. Some rows mark clone size as missing; the rest say once, few, many or name a class of expanded clone.

clone_size	j_call	d_call	v_call	cdr3_aa	cdr3_nt
NA	TRBJ2-7	NA	TRBV5-6	CASSFLLAPKGEQYF	TGTGCCAGCAGCTTCCTACTAGCCCCTAAGGGTGAGCAGTACTTC
NA	TRBJ2-1	NA	TRBV7-2	CASSLVKSSYNEQFF	TGTGCCAGCAGCTTAGTTAAGAGCTCCTACAATGAGCAGTTCTTC
NA	TRBJ2-1	TRBD2	TRBV24-1	CATSRLAGSYNEQFF	TGTGCCACCAGTCGACTAGCGGGATCCTACAATGAGCAGTTCTTC
NA	TRBJ2-1	TRBD2	TRBV7-6	CASSPRAGDYNEQFF	TGTGCCAGCAGCCCCCGGGCGGGAGACTACAATGAGCAGTTCTTC
NA	TRBJ2-2	NA	TRBV24-1	CATQGGNTGELFF	TGTGCCACTCAGGGGGGGAACACCGGGGAGCTGTTTTTT
NA	TRBJ1-4	NA	TRBV7-9	CASSLDGGLEKLFF	TGTGCCAGCAGCCTAGACGGGGGACTAGAAAAACTGTTTTTT
NA	TRBJ2-6	NA	TRBV9	CASTPVAGANVLTF	TGTGCCAGCACCCCGGTCGCTGGGGCCAACGTCCTGACTTTC
NA	TRBJ2-2	NA	TRBV5-1	CASSLVTGITGELFF	TGCGCCAGCAGCTTGGTGACGGGAATCACCGGGGAGCTGTTTTTT
once	TRBJ2-1	TRBD2	TRBV5-6	CASSLRLAGGPSYNEQFF	TGTGCCAGCAGCTTGCGACTAGCGGGAGGGCCCTCCTACAATGAGCAGTTCTTC
NA	TRBJ2-2	TRBD2	TRBV28	CASSLATSGRVTGELFF	TGTGCCAGCAGTTTGGCGACTAGCGGGAGAGTCACCGGGGAGCTGTTTTTT
NA	TRBJ2-1	NA	TRBV19	CASSSQMGRDNEQFF	TGTGCCAGTAGTAGCCAGATGGGCAGGGACAATGAGCAGTTCTTC
NA	TRBJ2-7	NA	TRBV5-1	CASSLAAGPGEQYF	TGCGCCAGCAGCTTGGCGGCAGGGCCAGGGGAGCAGTACTTC